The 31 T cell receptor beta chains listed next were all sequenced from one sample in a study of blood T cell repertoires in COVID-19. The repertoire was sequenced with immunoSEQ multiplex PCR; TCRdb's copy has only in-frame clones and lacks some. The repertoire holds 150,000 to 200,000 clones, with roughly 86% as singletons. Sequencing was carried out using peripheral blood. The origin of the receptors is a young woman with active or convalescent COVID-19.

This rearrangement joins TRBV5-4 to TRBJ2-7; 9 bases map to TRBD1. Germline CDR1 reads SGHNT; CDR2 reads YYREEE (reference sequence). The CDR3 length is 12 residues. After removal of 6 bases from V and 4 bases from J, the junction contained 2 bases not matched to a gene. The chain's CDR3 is CASTGTGYEQYF. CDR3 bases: TGTGCCAGCACCGGGACAGGGTACGAGCAGTACTTC. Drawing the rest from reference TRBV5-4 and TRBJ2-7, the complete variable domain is ETGVTQSPTHLIKTRGQQVTLRCSSQSGHNTVSWYQQALGQGPQFIFQYYREEENGRGNFPPRFSGLQFPNYSSELNVNALELDDSALYLCASTGTGYEQYFGPGTRLTVT.

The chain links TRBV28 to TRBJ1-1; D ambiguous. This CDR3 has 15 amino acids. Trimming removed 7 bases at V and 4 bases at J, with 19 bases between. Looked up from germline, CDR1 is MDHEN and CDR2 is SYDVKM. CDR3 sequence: CASTVPREKGTEAFF. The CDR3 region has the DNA TGTGCCAGCACGGTGCCTAGGGAGAAAGGCACTGAAGCTTTCTTT.

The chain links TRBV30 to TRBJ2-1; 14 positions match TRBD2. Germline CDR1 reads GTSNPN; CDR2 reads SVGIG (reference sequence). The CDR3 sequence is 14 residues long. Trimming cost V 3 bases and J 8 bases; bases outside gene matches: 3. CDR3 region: CAWRTSGGVYEQFF. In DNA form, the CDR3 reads TGTGCCTGGAGGACTAGCGGGGGGGTCTATGAGCAGTTCTTC.

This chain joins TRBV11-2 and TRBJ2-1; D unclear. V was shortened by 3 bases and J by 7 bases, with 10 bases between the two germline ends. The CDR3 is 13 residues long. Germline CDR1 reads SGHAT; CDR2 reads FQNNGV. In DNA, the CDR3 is TGTGCCAGCAGCTTTGGGCCATTAAATGAGCAGTTCTTC. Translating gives CASSFGPLNEQFF. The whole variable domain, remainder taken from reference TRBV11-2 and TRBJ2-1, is EAGVAQSPRYKIIEKRQSVAFWCNPISGHATLYWYQQILGQGPKLLIQFQNNGVVDDSQLPKDRFSAERLKGVDSTLKIQPAKLEDSAVYLCASSFGPLNEQFFGPGTRLTVL.

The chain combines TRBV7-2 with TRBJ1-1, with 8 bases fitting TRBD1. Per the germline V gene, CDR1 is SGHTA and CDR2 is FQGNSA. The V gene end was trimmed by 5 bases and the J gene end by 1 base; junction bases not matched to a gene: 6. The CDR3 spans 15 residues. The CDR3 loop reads CASSSSGTGNTEAFF. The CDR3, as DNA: TGTGCCAGCAGCAGCTCCGGGACAGGGAACACTGAAGCTTTCTTT. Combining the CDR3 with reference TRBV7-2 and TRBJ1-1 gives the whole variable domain GAGVSQSPSNKVTEKGKDVELRCDPISGHTALYWYRQSLGQGLEFLIYFQGNSAPDKSGLPSDRFSAERTGGSVSTLTIQRTQQEDSAVYLCASSSSGTGNTEAFFGQGTRLTVV.

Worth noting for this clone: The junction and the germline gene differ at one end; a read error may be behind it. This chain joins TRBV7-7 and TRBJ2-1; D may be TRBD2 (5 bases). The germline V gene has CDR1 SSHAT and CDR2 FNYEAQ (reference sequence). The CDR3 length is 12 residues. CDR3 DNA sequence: TGTGCTAGCAGCTCCGGGGAGAATGAGCAGTTCTTC. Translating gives CASSSGENEQFF.

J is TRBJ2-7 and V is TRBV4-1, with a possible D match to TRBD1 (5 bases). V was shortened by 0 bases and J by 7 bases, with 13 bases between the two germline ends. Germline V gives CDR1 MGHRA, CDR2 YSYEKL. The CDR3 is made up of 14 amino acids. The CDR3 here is CASSQEGASGEQYF. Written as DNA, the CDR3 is TGCGCCAGCAGCCAAGAAGGGGCTTCGGGTGAGCAGTACTTC.

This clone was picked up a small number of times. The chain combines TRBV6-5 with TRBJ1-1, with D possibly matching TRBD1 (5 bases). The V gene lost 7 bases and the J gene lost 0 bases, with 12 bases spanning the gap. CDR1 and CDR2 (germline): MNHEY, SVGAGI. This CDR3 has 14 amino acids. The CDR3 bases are TGTGCCAGCAATACAGGAAGCATGAACACTGAAGCTTTCTTT. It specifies CASNTGSMNTEAFF.

The CDR3 region has the DNA TGTGCCAGCAGTGAGAGGCACAAACCTAACTATGGCTACACCTTC. As protein: CASSERHKPNYGYTF. The chain has TRBV2 and TRBJ1-2; D not certain. The CDR3 runs to 15 residues. The germline gives CDR1 SNHLY, CDR2 FYNNEI. V lost 3 bases to trimming and J lost 0 bases, with 11 bases between them.

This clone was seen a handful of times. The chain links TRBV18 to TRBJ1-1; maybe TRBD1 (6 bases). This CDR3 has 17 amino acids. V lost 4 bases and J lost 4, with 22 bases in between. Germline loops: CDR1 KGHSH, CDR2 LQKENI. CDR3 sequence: CASSHRDNTGRGTEAFF. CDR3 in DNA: TGTGCCAGCTCACATAGGGACAATACGGGCCGCGGCACTGAAGCTTTCTTT.

CDR3 sequence (DNA): TGTGCCAGTAGCCCCGGAACCCGAGGCACCGGGGAGCTGTTTTTT. Protein: CASSPGTRGTGELFF. The V call is TRBV19, the J call TRBJ2-2; D unclear. This CDR3 is built from 15 residues. CDR1 and CDR2 (germline): LNHDA, SQIVND (reference sequence). V dropped 6 bases and J dropped 4 bases, with 15 bases sitting between them.

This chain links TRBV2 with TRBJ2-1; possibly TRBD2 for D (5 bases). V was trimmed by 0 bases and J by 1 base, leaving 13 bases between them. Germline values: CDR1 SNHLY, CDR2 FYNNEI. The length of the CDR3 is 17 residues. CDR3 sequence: CASSEAWTLGSYNEQFF. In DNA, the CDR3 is TGTGCCAGCAGTGAAGCATGGACTCTAGGGTCCTACAATGAGCAGTTCTTC.

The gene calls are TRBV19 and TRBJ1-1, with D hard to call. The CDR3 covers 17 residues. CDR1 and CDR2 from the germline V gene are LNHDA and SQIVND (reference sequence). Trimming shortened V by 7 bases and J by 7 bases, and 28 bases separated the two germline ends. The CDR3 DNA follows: TGTGCCAGTAAAATGAAAATACATCAGACGGGTCCCCTTGAAGCTTTCTTT. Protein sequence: CASKMKIHQTGPLEAFF.

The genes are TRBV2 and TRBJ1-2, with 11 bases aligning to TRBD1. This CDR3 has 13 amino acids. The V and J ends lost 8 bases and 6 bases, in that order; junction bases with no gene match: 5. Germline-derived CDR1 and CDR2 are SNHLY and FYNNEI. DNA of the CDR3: TGTGCCAGCCAGGGACAGGGGGTGAATGGCTACACCTTC. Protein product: CASQGQGVNGYTF.

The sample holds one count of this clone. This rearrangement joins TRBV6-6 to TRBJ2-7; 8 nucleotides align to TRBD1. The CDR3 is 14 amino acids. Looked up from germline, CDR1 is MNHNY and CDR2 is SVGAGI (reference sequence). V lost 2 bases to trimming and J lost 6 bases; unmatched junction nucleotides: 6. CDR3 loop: CASSYPGTGIEQYF. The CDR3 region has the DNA TGTGCCAGCAGTTACCCTGGGACAGGAATCGAGCAGTACTTC.

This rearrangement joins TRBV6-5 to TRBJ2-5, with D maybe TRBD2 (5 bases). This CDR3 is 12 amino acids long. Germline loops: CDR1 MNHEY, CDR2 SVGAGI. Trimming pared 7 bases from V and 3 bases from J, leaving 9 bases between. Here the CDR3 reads CASTNGEETQYF. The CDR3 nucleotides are TGTGCCAGCACCAACGGGGAAGAGACCCAGTACTTC.

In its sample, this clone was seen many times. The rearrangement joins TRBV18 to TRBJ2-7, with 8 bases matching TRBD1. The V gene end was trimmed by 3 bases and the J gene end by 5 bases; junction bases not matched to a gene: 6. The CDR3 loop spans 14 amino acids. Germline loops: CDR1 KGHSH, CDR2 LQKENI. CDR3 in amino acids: CASSPLGQGDEQYF. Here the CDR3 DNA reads TGTGCCAGCTCACCCCTAGGACAGGGAGACGAGCAGTACTTC. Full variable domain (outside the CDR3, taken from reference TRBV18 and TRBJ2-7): NAGVMQNPRHLVRRRGQEARLRCSPMKGHSHVYWYRQLPEEGLKFMVYLQKENIIDESGMPKERFSAEFPKEGPSILRIQQVVRGDSAAYFCASSPLGQGDEQYFGPGTRLTVT.

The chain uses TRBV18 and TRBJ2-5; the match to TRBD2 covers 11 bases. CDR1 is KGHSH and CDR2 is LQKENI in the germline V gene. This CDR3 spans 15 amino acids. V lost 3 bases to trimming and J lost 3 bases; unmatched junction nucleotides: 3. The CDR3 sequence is CASSPLLAGEETQYF. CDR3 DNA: TGTGCCAGCTCACCCCTACTAGCGGGAGAAGAGACCCAGTACTTC. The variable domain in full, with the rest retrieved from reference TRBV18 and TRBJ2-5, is NAGVMQNPRHLVRRRGQEARLRCSPMKGHSHVYWYRQLPEEGLKFMVYLQKENIIDESGMPKERFSAEFPKEGPSILRIQQVVRGDSAAYFCASSPLLAGEETQYFGPGTRLLVL.

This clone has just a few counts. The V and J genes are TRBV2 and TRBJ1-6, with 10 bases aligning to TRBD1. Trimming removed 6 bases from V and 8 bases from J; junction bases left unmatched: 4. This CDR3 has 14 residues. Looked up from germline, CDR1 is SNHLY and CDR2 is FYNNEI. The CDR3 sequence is CASRGQGRDSPLHF. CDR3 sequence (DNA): TGTGCCAGCAGGGGACAGGGGAGGGATTCACCCCTCCACTTT.

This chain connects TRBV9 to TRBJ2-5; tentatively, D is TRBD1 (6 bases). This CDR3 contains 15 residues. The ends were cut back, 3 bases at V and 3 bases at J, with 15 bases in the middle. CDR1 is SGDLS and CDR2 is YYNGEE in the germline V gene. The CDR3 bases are TGTGCCAGCAGCGCGGGACACCAGAGGAAAGAGACCCAGTACTTC. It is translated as CASSAGHQRKETQYF.

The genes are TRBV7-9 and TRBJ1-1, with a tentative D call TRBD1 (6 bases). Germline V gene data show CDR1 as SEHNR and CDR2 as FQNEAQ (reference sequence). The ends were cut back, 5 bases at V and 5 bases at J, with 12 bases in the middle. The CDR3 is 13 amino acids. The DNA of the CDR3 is TGTGCCAGCAGCCTGACAGGTTTGACTGAAGCTTTCTTT. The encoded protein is CASSLTGLTEAFF.

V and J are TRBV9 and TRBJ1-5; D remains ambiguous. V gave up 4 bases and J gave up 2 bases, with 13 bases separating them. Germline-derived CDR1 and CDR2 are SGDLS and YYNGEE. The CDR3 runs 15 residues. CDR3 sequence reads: CASSPSSGGNQPQHF. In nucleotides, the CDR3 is TGTGCCAGCAGCCCAAGCAGCGGGGGCAATCAGCCCCAGCATTTT.

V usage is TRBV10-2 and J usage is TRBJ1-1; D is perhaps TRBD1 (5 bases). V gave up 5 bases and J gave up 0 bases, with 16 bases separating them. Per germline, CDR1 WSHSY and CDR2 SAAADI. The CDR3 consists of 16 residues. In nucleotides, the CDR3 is TGCGCCAGCAGTCTTCGGACACACGGTTTGAACACTGAAGCTTTCTTT. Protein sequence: CASSLRTHGLNTEAFF.

For the CDR3, the DNA is TGTGCCAGCAGCTTGTCTATCGAGCGGCAGGGGGAATCAATGAGGCAGTTCTTC. Translation gives CASSLSIERQGESMRQFF. V and J are TRBV7-9 and TRBJ2-1; 7 bases match TRBD1. In germline, CDR1 is SEHNR, CDR2 FQNEAQ (reference sequence). There are 18 residues in the CDR3. Trimming cost V 3 bases and J 12 bases; bases outside gene matches: 23.

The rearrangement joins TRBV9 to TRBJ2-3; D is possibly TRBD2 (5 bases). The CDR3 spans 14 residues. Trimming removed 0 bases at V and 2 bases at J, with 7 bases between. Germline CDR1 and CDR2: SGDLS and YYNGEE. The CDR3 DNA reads TGTGCCAGCAGCGTAGGAGGGAACACAGATACGCAGTATTTT. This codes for CASSVGGNTDTQYF.

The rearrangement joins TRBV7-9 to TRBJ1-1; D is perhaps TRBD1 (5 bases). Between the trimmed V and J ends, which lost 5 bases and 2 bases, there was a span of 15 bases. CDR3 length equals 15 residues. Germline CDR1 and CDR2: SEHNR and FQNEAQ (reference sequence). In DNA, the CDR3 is TGTGCCAGCAGCCCCGTGGCAGGGCCAAACACTGAAGCTTTCTTT. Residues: CASSPVAGPNTEAFF.

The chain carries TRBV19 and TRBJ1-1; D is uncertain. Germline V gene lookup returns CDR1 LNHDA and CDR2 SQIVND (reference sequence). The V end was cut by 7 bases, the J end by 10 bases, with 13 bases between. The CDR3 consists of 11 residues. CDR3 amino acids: CASTFGPGAFF. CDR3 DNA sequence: TGTGCCAGTACCTTTGGGCCCGGAGCTTTCTTT.

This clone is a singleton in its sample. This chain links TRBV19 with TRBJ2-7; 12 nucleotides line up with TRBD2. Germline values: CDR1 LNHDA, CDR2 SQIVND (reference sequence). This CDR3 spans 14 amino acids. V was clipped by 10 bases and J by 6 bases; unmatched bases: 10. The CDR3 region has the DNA TGTGCCACAAAGCTAGCGGGAGGGCCAAGCGAGCAGTACTTC. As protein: CATKLAGGPSEQYF.

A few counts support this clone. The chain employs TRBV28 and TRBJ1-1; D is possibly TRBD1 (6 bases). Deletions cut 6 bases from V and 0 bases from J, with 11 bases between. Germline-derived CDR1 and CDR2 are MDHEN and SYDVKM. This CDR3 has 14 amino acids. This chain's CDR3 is CASSQGHLNTEAFF. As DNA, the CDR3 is TGTGCCAGCAGCCAGGGACACTTGAACACTGAAGCTTTCTTT.

The chain's CDR3 is CASSFAGTGVGYGYTF. The CDR3 DNA is TGTGCCAGCAGTTTCGCCGGGACAGGGGTTGGCTATGGCTACACCTTC. V gene TRBV27 combines with J gene TRBJ1-2; 10 nucleotides line up with TRBD1. V shed 3 bases, J shed 4 bases, and the junction held 8 bases outside the gene matches. This CDR3 is 16 amino acids long. CDR1 MNHEY and CDR2 SMNVEV come from the germline V gene (reference sequence).

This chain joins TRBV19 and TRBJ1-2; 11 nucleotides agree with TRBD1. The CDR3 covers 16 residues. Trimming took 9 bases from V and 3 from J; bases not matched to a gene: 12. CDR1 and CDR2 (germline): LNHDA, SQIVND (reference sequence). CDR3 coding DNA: TGTGCCAGCCTACGACCGGGACAGGGGGTCGACTATGGCTACACCTTC. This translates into CASLRPGQGVDYGYTF.